These 20 T cell receptor beta chains came from one sample sequenced in a study of blood T cell repertoires in COVID-19. Profiled with immunoSEQ multiplex PCR; TCRdb holds only in-frame clones, not every one. Of about 120,000 clones listed, around 86% are singletons. Specimen: peripheral blood. These receptors were collected from a man aged 35 to 55 with acute or convalescent COVID-19.

This sequence joins TRBV4-3 and TRBJ1-2; D remains unclear. Germline CDR1 reads LGHNA; CDR2 reads YSLEER. V was shortened by 0 bases and J by 7 bases, with 15 bases between the two germline ends. CDR3 length: 15 residues. CDR3 in amino acids: CASSQDLGGLLGYTF. As DNA, the CDR3 is TGCGCCAGCAGCCAAGATTTAGGCGGTCTCCTTGGCTACACCTTC.

The V and J genes are TRBV7-2 and TRBJ2-7, with a tentative D call TRBD2 (5 bases). This CDR3 is built from 14 residues. Trimming left V 6 bases short and J 6 bases short, with 18 bases between. Germline CDR1 and CDR2: SGHTA and FQGNSA. CDR3: CASREGPERGEQYF. CDR3 sequence (DNA): TGTGCCAGCAGAGAGGGCCCCGAACGTGGCGAGCAGTACTTC. Filled out from reference TRBV7-2 and TRBJ2-7, the complete variable domain reads GAGVSQSPSNKVTEKGKDVELRCDPISGHTALYWYRQSLGQGLEFLIYFQGNSAPDKSGLPSDRFSAERTGGSVSTLTIQRTQQEDSAVYLCASREGPERGEQYFGPGTRLTVT.

J is TRBJ1-2 and V is TRBV12-3 or TRBV12-4; no clear D. There are 13 residues in the CDR3. Trimming pared 8 bases from V and 4 bases from J, leaving 14 bases between. CDR3 loop: CASGVRSLYGYTF. CDR3 nucleotide sequence: TGTGCCAGCGGAGTAAGAAGCCTCTATGGCTACACCTTC.

This chain joins TRBV18 and TRBJ2-7; 9 bases are shared with TRBD1. The CDR3 is 17 residues long. V gave up 5 bases and J gave up 1 base; unmatched junction bases: 12. The germline CDR1 and CDR2 sequences are KGHSH and LQKENI. The CDR3 nucleotides read TGTGCCAGCTCAATGTCCCGTCCGGGACAGGGATCCTACGAGCAGTACTTC. Translated: CASSMSRPGQGSYEQYF.

This sequence joins TRBV6-6 and TRBJ2-5; 9 bases fit TRBD2. The CDR3 covers 16 residues. Germline V lookup: CDR1 MNHNY, CDR2 SVGAGI (reference sequence). J lost 5 bases, V lost 0 bases, and 7 bases had no gene match. CDR3 amino acids: CASSYSLAGAGETQYF. The CDR3, as DNA: TGTGCCAGCAGTTACTCCTTAGCGGGGGCCGGGGAGACCCAGTACTTC.

The chain carries TRBV27 and TRBJ2-1; TRBD2 agrees at 12 bases. This CDR3 is built from 14 residues. The J segment lost 9 bases and the V segment lost 5 bases, leaving 5 bases of the junction unmatched. The V gene's germline CDR1 is MNHEY and CDR2 SMNVEV (reference sequence). The CDR3 sequence: CASSPSGRAAEQFF. The DNA of the CDR3 is TGTGCCAGCAGTCCTAGCGGGAGGGCCGCTGAGCAGTTCTTC.

This chain connects TRBV27 to TRBJ2-3, with D perhaps TRBD2 (5 bases). The germline V gene encodes CDR1 MNHEY and CDR2 SMNVEV (reference sequence). The CDR3 loop spans 18 amino acids. Trimming shortened V by 3 bases and J by 0 bases, and 19 bases separated the two germline ends. CDR3 protein: CASSFLLFGSGSTDTQYF. The DNA for the CDR3 is TGTGCCAGCAGTTTTTTGCTCTTTGGGAGCGGTAGCACAGATACGCAGTATTTT.

The V and J genes are TRBV27 and TRBJ2-1, with D perhaps matching TRBD2 (5 bases). Germline V gene sequence: CDR1 MNHEY, CDR2 SMNVEV (reference sequence). The CDR3 has 14 residues. V lost 3 bases and J lost 4, with 10 bases in between. The CDR3 loop reads CASSFRGRYNEQFF. In nucleotides, the CDR3 is TGTGCCAGCAGTTTTAGAGGGCGGTACAATGAGCAGTTCTTC.

The rearrangement joins TRBV19 to TRBJ2-5, with 10 positions matching TRBD1. CDR3 length equals 15 residues. Germline assignment: CDR1 LNHDA and CDR2 SQIVND (reference sequence). Trimming took 6 bases from V and 5 from J; bases not matched to a gene: 9. The CDR3 coding sequence is TGTGCCAGTAGGGACCGACAGGGGGCGCGCGAGACCCAGTACTTC. Residues: CASRDRQGARETQYF.

V is TRBV29-1 and J is TRBJ1-2; 9 positions match TRBD1. The CDR3 contains 13 residues. Trimming at V came to 6 bases and at J to 7 bases, leaving 9 bases not matched to a gene. The germline V gene encodes CDR1 SQVTM and CDR2 ANQGSEA. This CDR3 is CSVPGTGFSGYTF. CDR3 coding DNA: TGCAGCGTGCCCGGGACAGGGTTCTCTGGCTACACCTTC. The full variable domain, its missing parts supplied by reference TRBV29-1 and TRBJ1-2, is SAVISQKPSRDICQRGTSLTIQCQVDSQVTMMFWYRQQPGQSLTLIATANQGSEATYESGFVIDKFPISRPNLTFSTLTVSNMSPEDSSIYLCSVPGTGFSGYTFGSGTRLTVV.

V and J are TRBV27 and TRBJ2-5, with a tentative D call TRBD2 (6 bases). The CDR3 covers 13 residues. V lost 3 bases, J lost 5 bases, and 10 bases lay in between. Germline V gene sequence: CDR1 MNHEY, CDR2 SMNVEV (reference sequence). CDR3 loop: CASSFSGVETQYF. CDR3 sequence (DNA): TGTGCCAGCAGTTTTTCGGGGGTTGAGACCCAGTACTTC.

This chain uses TRBV7-2 with TRBJ1-6, with D uncertain. There are 14 residues in the CDR3. The germline V gene encodes CDR1 SGHTA and CDR2 FQGNSA. With 1 base removed from V and 4 bases from J, the gap between germline ends came to 5 bases. CDR3 region: CASSLDGYNSPLHF. The CDR3 region has the DNA TGTGCCAGCAGCTTAGACGGTTATAATTCACCCCTCCACTTT.

This clone was recorded only once. V gene TRBV2 combines with J gene TRBJ2-4, with a possible D match to TRBD1 (6 bases). The length of the CDR3 is 14 residues. Trimming removed 10 bases from V and 4 bases from J, with 17 bases in between. The germline gives CDR1 SNHLY, CDR2 FYNNEI. DNA for the CDR3: TGTGCCACATCGGCCGGGACAACTAAAAACATTCAGTACTTC. Translating gives CATSAGTTKNIQYF. Complete variable domain (other parts from reference TRBV2 and TRBJ2-4): EPEVTQTPSHQVTQMGQEVILRCVPISNHLYFYWYRQILGQKVEFLVSFYNNEISEKSEIFDDQFSVERPDGSNFTLKIRSTKLEDSAMYFCATSAGTTKNIQYFGAGTRLSVL.

The count of this clone is one. V and J are TRBV14 and TRBJ2-5, with a weak D call TRBD1 (5 bases). The germline V gene encodes CDR1 SGHDN and CDR2 FVKESK. This CDR3 spans 14 amino acids. V was pared by 0 bases and J by 2 bases, with 7 bases between. CDR3 region: CASSQDRGQETQYF. The CDR3 nucleotides read TGTGCCAGCAGCCAAGATAGGGGACAAGAGACCCAGTACTTC.

This clone occurred once. The chain employs TRBV29-1 and TRBJ2-7; tentatively, D is TRBD1 (5 bases). The germline V gene encodes CDR1 SQVTM and CDR2 ANQGSEA. CDR3 length: 12 amino acids. The CDR3 DNA reads as TGCACGGCCTTGTCAGGGAAGTCCGAGCAGTACTTC. This encodes CTALSGKSEQYF.

This clone was counted between two and nine times. The rearrangement links TRBV7-8 to TRBJ1-2; D gene ambiguous. V lost 5 bases to trimming and J lost 6 bases, with 16 bases between them. The CDR3 has 14 amino acids. The germline gives CDR1 SGHVS, CDR2 FQNEAQ. CDR3 loop: CASSPPGGRDGYTF. DNA for the CDR3: TGTGCCAGCAGCCCCCCAGGAGGGAGGGATGGCTACACCTTC.

This clone was seen only once. J is TRBJ2-7 and V is TRBV11-2; unclear D gene. Germline V CDR1 and CDR2: SGHAT, FQNNGV. The V gene lost 1 base and the J gene lost 4 bases, with 11 bases spanning the gap. CDR3 length equals 14 residues. The chain's CDR3 is CASSLVPQVYEQYF. Written as DNA, the CDR3 is TGTGCCAGCAGCTTAGTACCCCAGGTGTACGAGCAGTACTTC.

The chain recombines TRBV18 with TRBJ2-3; D perhaps matches TRBD2 (5 bases). The CDR3 covers 12 residues. CDR1 and CDR2 from the germline V gene are KGHSH and LQKENI. Between the trimmed V and J ends, which lost 6 bases and 5 bases, there was a span of 9 bases. Here the CDR3 DNA reads TGTGCCAGCTCCCGGGATGGAGATACGCAGTATTTT. Protein sequence: CASSRDGDTQYF.

The DNA of the CDR3 is TGTGCCAGCAGTTCAAGCGGAGGCTACGAGCAGTACTTC. It yields the protein CASSSSGGYEQYF. This sequence joins TRBV7-8 and TRBJ2-7; weak D call: TRBD2 (5 bases). Germline CDR1 and CDR2: SGHVS and FQNEAQ. The V and J ends lost 6 bases and 3 bases respectively, with 12 bases between them. This CDR3 comprises 13 residues.

This clone appeared once. The V call is TRBV27, the J call TRBJ2-5; TRBD2 matches at 7 bases. The ends lost 6 bases at V and 5 bases at J; junction bases unmatched: 9. Germline CDR1 MNHEY, CDR2 SMNVEV (reference sequence). This CDR3 comprises 14 residues. The CDR3 DNA reads as TGTGCCAGCAGCCCGACTAGCCGGGTGGAGACCCAGTACTTC. This encodes CASSPTSRVETQYF.